Shown below are 5 T cell receptor beta chains from a single sample sequenced in a study of T-cell reconstitution after alpha-beta-depleted transplantation in children (dated by TCRdb to 2015 to 2016). Libraries were prepared through PCR. TCRdb lists the instrument as Illumina HiSeq 2500. To normalize quantification of the TCRbeta repertoire, the TCR libraries were built with molecular barcoding that relied on unique molecular identifiers. TCRdb's own reprocessing of the public reads used fastp at Q25 and MiXCR and kept productive beta chains. One record per CDR3 amino acid sequence lists the most common genes and DNA. The sample table records 140,000 to 150,000 distinct CDR3 sequences; about 8.8% of these occur just once. The ten largest clones add up to around 18% of the sample. The sample's treatment or condition label, in plain terms: allogeneic hematopoietic cell transplantation with graft depleted of TCRalphabeta T cells and CD19 B cells.

The sample was PBMCs, mostly from graft donor cells, taken 180 days after TCRalphabeta/CD19-depleted stem cell transplant. The receptors originated from a female patient aged 2-10 years who had a stem cell transplant for congenital amegakaryocytic thrombocytopenia, so the T cells may come from the graft donor.

This clonotype was observed many times. This sequence joins TRBV12-3 or TRBV12-4 and TRBJ2-1, with D perhaps assigned TRBD1 or TRBD2 (6 bases each). The length of the CDR3 is 14 residues. V was trimmed by 7 bases and J by 4 bases, leaving 14 bases between them. The DNA for the CDR3 is TGTGCCAGCACCCCCCGGGGGCGATACAATGAGCAGTTCTTC. Translation gives CASTPRGRYNEQFF.

This clonotype has a handful of counts. The genes are TRBV7-9 and TRBJ2-1, with a tentative D call TRBD1 (5 bases). V was shortened by 4 bases and J by 3 bases, with 10 bases between the two germline ends. The CDR3 is made up of 14 amino acids. CDR1 and CDR2 (germline): SEHNR, FQNEAQ (reference sequence). In nucleotides, the CDR3 is TGTGCCAGCAGCTACAGGTTTATCTACAATGAGCAGTTCTTC. Translating gives CASSYRFIYNEQFF.

This clonotype was seen more than once but under ten times. The chain couples TRBV29-1 to TRBJ2-5; 8 bases agree with TRBD1. The trim removed 2 bases at V and 6 bases at J, leaving 11 bases unmatched. CDR1 and CDR2 from the germline V gene are SQVTM and ANQGSEA. This CDR3 is 15 amino acids long. The DNA of the CDR3 is TGCAGCGTTGAACCCGGGACAGGAGGTGGAAAGACCCAGTACTTC. Encoded protein: CSVEPGTGGGKTQYF.

The chain is built from TRBV5-5 and TRBJ2-7; D is undetermined. CDR1 and CDR2 (germline): SGHKS, YYEKEE (reference sequence). This CDR3 contains 16 residues. V was pared by 0 bases and J by 2 bases, with 15 bases between. CDR3 in amino acids: CASSLEGTPRPYEQYF. As DNA, the CDR3 is TGTGCCAGCAGCTTGGAGGGCACCCCGAGACCCTACGAGCAGTACTTC.

Ten or more counts support this clonotype. This rearrangement joins TRBV20-1 to TRBJ1-6; maybe TRBD1 (5 bases). V shed 2 bases and J shed 7 bases, with 18 bases lying between them. The CDR3 covers 16 residues. CDR1 and CDR2 (germline): DFQATT, SNEGSKA (reference sequence). In nucleotides, the CDR3 is TGCAGTGCTAGATCGGCCTTACAGGCCCGCAATTCACCCCTCCACTTT. It is translated as CSARSALQARNSPLHF.